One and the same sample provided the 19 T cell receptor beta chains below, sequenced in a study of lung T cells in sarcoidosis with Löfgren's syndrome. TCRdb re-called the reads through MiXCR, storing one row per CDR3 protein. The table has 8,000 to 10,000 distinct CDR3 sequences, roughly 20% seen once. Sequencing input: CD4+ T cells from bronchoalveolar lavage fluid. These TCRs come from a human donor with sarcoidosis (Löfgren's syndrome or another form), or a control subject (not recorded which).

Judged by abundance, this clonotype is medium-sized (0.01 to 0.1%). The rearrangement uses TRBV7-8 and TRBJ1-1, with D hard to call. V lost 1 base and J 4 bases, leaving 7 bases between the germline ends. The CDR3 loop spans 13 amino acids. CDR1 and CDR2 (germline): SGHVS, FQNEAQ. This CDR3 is CASSLGGPTEAFF. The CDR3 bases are TGTGCCAGCAGCTTAGGAGGGCCCACTGAAGCTTTCTTT. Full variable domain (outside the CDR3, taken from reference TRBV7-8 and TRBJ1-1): GAGVSQSPRYKVAKRGQDVALRCDPISGHVSLFWYQQALGQGPEFLTYFQNEAQLDKSGLPSDRFFAERPEGSVSTLKIQRTQQEDSAVYLCASSLGGPTEAFFGQGTRLTVV.

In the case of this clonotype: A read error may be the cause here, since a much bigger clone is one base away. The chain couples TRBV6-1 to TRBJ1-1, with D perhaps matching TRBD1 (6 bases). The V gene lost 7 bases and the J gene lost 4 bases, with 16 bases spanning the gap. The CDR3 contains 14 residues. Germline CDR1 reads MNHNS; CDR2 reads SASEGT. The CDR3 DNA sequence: TGTGCCAGCAACCCGCCGGGGGCGGGCACTGAAGCTTTCTTT. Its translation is CASNPPGAGTEAFF.

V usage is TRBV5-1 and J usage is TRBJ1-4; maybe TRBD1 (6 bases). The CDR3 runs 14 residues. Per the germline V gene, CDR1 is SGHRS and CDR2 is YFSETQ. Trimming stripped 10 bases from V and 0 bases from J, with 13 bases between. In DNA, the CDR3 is TGCGCCTGCAAACAGGGTGCAACTAATGAAAAACTGTTTTTT. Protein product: CACKQGATNEKLFF.

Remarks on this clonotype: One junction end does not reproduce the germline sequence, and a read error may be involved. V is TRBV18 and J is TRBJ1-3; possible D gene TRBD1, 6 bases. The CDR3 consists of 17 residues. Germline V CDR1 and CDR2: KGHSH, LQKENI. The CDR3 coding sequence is TGTGCCAGCTCACCACAAAGGACAGCGGTCTCTGGAAACACCACATATTTT. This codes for CASSPQRTAVSGNTTYF.

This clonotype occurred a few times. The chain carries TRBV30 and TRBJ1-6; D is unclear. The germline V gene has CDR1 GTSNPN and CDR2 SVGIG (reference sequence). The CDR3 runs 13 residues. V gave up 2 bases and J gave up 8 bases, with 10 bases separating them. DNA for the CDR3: TGTGCCTGGAGTTTATGGAATGATTCACCCCTCCACTTT. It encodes CAWSLWNDSPLHF. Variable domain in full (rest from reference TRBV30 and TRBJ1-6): SQTIHQWPATLVQPVGSPLSLECTVEGTSNPNLYWYRQAAGRGLQLLFYSVGIGQISSEVPQNLSASRPQDRQFILSSKKLLLSDSGFYLCAWSLWNDSPLHFGNGTRLTVT.

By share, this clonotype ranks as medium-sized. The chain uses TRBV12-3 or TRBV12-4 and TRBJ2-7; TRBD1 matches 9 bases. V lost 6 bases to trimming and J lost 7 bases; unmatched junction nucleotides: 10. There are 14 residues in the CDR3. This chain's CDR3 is CASRGTGTSGEQYF. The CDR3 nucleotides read TGTGCCAGCAGGGGGACAGGGACTTCTGGGGAGCAGTACTTC.

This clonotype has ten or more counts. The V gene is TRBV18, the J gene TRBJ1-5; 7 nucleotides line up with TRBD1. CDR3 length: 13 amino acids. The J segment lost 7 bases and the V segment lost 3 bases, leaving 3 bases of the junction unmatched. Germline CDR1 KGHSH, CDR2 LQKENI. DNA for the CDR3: TGTGCCAGCTCACCGGGACAGCAGCAGCCCCAGCATTTT. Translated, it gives CASSPGQQQPQHF. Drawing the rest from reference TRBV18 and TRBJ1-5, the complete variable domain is NAGVMQNPRHLVRRRGQEARLRCSPMKGHSHVYWYRQLPEEGLKFMVYLQKENIIDESGMPKERFSAEFPKEGPSILRIQQVVRGDSAAYFCASSPGQQQPQHFGDGTRLSIL.

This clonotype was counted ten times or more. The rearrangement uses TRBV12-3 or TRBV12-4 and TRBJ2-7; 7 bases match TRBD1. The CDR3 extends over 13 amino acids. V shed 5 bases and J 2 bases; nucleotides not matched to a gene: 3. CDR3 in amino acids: CASSAGTAYEQYF. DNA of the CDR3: TGTGCCAGCAGTGCCGGGACAGCCTACGAGCAGTACTTC.

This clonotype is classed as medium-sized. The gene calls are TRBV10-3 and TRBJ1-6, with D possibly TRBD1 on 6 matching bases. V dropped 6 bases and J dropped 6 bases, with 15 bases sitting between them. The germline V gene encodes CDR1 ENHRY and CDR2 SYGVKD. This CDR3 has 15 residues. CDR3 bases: TGTGCCATCAGCGCCACAGGGTCCGGTAATTCACCCCTCCACTTT. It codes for CAISATGSGNSPLHF.

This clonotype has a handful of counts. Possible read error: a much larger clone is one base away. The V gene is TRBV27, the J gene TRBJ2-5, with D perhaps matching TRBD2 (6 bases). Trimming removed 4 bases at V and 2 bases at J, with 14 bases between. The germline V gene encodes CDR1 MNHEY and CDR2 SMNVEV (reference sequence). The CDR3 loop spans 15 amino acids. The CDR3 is CASSSPGLRQETQYF. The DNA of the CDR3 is TGTGCCAGCAGTTCTCCGGGACTCAGACAAGAGACCCAGTACTTC.

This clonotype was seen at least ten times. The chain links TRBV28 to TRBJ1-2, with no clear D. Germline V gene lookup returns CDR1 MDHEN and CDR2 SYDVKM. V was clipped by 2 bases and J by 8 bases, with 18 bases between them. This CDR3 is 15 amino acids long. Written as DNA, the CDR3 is TGTGCCAGCAGTTTACGAGATCCTGTGGTGGGCGGCTACACCTTC. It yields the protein CASSLRDPVVGGYTF.

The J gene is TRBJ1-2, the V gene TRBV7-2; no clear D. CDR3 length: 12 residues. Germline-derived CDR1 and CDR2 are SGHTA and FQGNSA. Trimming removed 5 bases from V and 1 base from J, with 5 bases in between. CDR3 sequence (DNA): TGTGCCAGCAGCAGATTTAACTATGGCTACACCTTC. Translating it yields CASSRFNYGYTF.

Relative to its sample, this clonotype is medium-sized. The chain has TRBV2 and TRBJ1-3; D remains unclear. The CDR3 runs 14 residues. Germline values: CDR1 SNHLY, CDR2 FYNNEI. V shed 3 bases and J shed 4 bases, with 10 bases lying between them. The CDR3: CASSEALGGNTIYF. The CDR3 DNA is TGTGCCAGCAGTGAGGCGTTGGGAGGAAACACCATATATTTT.

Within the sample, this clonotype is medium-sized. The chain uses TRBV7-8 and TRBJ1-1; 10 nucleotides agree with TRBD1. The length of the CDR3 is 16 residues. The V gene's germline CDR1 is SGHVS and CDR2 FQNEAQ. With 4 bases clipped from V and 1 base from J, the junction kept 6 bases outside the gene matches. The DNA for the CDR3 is TGTGCCAGCAGCTCCCGGGACAGGGGATCGAACACTGAAGCTTTCTTT. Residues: CASSSRDRGSNTEAFF.

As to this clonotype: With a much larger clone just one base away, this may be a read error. The CDR3, as DNA: TGTGCCAGCTCACCAACGGAAAGGGCGACCCAGTTCTTC. It specifies CASSPTERATQFF. This sequence joins TRBV18 and TRBJ2-1; no clear D gene. Germline CDR1 reads KGHSH; CDR2 reads LQKENI. There are 13 residues in the CDR3. V lost 2 bases and J lost 13, with 15 bases in between.

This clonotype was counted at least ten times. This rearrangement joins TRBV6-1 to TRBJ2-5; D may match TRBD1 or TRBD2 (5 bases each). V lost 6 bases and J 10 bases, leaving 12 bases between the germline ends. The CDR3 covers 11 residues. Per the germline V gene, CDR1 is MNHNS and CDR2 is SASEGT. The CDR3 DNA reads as TGTGCCAGCAGAACCGGGACGATCCAGTACTTC. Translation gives CASRTGTIQYF.

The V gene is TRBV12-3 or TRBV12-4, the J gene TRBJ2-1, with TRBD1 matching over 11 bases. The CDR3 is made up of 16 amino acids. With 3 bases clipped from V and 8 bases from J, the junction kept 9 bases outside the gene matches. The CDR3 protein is CASSFSPGTGGYEQFF. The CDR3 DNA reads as TGTGCCAGCAGTTTCAGTCCCGGGACAGGGGGATATGAGCAGTTCTTC.

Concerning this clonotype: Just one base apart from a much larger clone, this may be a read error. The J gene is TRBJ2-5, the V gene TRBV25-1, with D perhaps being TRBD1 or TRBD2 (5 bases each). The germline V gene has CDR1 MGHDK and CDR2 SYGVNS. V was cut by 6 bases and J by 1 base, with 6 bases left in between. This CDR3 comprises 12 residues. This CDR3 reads CASRGTQETQYF. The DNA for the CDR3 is TGTGCCAGCAGGGGGACCCAAGAGACCCAGTACTTC.

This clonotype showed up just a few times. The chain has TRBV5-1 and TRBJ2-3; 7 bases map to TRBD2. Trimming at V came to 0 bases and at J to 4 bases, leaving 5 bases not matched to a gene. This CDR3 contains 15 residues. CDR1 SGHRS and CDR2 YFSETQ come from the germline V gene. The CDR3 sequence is CASSLGLAVSDTQYF. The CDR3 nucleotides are TGCGCCAGCAGCTTGGGACTAGCAGTTTCAGATACGCAGTATTTT.